This T cell receptor beta chain was profiled in a study of blood T cells in healthy people across ages. This clonotype was counted only a few times. Its antigen remains unknown. Study-wide results and caveats: PBMCs were not sorted, which prevented a conclusive comparison of naive versus antigen-experienced cells. Age showed a roughly linear inverse relationship with TCR beta diversity per million T cells.

V was cut by 5 bases and J by 6 bases, with 14 bases left in between. Germline V gene data show CDR1 as MDHEN and CDR2 as SYDVKM. The CDR3 has 13 residues. Through a sample-barcoded 5' primer and a J-beta primer mix, a second PCR was run for about 6 to 11 cycles. TCRdb redid the calling of the 5' RACE reads with MiXCR, one entry per CDR3 protein. The sample lists hundreds of thousands of distinct CDR3 sequences; about 26% were seen once. A further study also used this sample, focusing on T cells of mothers and their children.

This TCR came from a boy aged 5-17 years in good health. V usage is TRBV28 and J usage is TRBJ2-7; D gene unclear. Sample: blood. The CDR3 region has the DNA TGTGCCAGCAGTACGACAAGGGTCGGCGAGCAGTACTTC. Protein sequence: CASSTTRVGEQYF.